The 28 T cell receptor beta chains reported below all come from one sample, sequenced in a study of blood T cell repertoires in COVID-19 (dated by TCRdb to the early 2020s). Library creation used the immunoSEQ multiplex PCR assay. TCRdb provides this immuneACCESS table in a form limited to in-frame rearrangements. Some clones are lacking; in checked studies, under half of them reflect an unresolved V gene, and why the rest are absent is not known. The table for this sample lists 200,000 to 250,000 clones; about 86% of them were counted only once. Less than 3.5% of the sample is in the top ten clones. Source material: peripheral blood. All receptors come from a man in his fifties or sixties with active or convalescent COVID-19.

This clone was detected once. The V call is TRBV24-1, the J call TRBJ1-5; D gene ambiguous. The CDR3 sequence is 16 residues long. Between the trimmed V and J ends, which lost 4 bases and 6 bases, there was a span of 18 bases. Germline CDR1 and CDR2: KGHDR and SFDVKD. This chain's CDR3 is CATSDHEGGYPQPQHF. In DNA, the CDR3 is TGTGCCACCAGTGACCATGAAGGAGGGTACCCTCAGCCCCAGCATTTT.

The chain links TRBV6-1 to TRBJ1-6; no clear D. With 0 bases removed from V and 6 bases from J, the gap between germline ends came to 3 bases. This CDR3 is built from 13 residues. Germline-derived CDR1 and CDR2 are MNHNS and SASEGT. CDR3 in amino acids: CASSEARNSPLHF. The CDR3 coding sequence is TGTGCCAGCAGTGAAGCGCGTAATTCACCCCTCCACTTT.

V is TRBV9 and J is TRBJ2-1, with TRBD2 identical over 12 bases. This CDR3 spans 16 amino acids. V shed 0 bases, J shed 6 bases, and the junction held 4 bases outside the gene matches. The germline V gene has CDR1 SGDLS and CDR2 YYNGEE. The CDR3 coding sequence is TGTGCCAGCAGCGTAGACCCTAGCGGGGGGGGCAATGAGCAGTTCTTC. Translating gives CASSVDPSGGGNEQFF.

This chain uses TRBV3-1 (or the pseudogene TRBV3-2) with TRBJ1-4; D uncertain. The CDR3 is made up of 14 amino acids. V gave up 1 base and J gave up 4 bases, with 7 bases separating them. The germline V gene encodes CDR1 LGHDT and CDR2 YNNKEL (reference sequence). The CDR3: CASSQVGVNEKLFF. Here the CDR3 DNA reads TGTGCCAGCAGCCAAGTCGGGGTTAATGAAAAACTGTTTTTT.

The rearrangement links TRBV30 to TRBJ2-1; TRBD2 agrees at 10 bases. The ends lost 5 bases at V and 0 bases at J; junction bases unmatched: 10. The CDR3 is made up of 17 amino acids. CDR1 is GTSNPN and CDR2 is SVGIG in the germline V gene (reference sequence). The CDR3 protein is CAWVGTSAHSSYNEQFF. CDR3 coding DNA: TGTGCCTGGGTGGGGACTAGCGCCCACTCCTCCTACAATGAGCAGTTCTTC.

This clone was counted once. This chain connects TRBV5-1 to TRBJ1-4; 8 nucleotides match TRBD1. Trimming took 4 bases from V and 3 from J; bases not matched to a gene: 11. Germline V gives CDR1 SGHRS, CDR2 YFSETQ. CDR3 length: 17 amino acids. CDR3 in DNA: TGCGCCAGCAGCCCCGGACAGGGACTAGCATCTAATGAAAAACTGTTTTTT. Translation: CASSPGQGLASNEKLFF.

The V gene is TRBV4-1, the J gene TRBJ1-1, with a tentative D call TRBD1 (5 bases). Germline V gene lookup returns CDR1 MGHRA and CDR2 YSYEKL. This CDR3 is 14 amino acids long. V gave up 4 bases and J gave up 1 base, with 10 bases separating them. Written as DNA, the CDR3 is TGCGCCAGCAGCCGACAGCCCTCGAACACTGAAGCTTTCTTT. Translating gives CASSRQPSNTEAFF.

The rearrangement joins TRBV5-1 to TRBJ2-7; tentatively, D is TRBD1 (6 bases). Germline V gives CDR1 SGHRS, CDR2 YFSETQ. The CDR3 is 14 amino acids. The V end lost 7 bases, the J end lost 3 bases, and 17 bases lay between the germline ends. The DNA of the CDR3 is TGCGCCAGCCGGGAACCGGACAGCGACTACGAGCAGTACTTC. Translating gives CASREPDSDYEQYF.

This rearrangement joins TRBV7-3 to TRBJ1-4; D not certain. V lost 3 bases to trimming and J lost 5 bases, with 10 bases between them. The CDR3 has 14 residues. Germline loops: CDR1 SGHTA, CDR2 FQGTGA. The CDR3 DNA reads TGTGCCAGCAGCTTGGGGAGAGCAAATGAAAAACTGTTTTTT. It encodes CASSLGRANEKLFF.

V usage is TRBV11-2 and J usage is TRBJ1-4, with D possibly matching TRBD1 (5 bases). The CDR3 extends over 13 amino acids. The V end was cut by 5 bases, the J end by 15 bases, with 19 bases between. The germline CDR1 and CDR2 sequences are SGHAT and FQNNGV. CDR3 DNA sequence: TGTGCCAGCAGCCCCTCGTTGGATATAGGGGTGTTTTTT. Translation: CASSPSLDIGVFF.

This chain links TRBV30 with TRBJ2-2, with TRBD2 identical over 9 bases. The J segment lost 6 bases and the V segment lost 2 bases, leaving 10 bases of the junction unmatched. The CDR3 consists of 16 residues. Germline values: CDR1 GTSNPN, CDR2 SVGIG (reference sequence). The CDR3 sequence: CAWSSGGRASAGELFF. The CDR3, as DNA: TGTGCCTGGAGTAGTGGCGGGAGGGCTAGTGCCGGGGAGCTGTTTTTT.

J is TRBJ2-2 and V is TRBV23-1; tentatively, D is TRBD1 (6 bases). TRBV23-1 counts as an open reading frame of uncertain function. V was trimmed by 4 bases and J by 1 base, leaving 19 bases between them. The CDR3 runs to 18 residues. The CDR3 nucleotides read TGCGCCAGCAGTCCTTTCAAAACCTTAGGGGGGAACACCGGGGAGCTGTTTTTT. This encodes CASSPFKTLGGNTGELFF.

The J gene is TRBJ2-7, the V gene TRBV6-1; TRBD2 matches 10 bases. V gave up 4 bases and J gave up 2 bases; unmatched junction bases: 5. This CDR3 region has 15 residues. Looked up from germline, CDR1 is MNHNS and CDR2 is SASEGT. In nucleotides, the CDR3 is TGTGCCAGCAGTGTAGCTAGCGGGGGTCCCTACGAGCAGTACTTC. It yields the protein CASSVASGGPYEQYF.

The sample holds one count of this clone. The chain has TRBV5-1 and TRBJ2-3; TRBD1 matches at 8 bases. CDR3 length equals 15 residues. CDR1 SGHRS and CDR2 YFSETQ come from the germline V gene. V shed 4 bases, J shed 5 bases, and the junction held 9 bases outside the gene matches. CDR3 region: CASSPRTGFGDTQYF. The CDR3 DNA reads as TGCGCCAGCAGCCCGCGGACAGGGTTTGGAGATACGCAGTATTTT.

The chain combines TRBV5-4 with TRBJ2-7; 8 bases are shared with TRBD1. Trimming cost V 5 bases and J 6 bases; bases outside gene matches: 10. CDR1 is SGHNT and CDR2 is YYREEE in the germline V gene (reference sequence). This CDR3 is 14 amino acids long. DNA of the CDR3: TGTGCCAGCAGTGGATTCAGGGGGCGTAGCGAGCAGTACTTC. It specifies CASSGFRGRSEQYF.

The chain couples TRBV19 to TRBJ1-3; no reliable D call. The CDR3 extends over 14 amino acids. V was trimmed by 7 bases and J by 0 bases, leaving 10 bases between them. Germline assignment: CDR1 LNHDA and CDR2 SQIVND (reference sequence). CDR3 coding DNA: TGTGCCAGTATTTCGGGAGGCTCTGGAAACACCATATATTTT. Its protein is CASISGGSGNTIYF.

The CDR3 sequence is CASNLNESSYEQYF. The CDR3, as DNA: TGTGCCAGCAACCTAAATGAGAGCTCCTACGAGCAGTACTTC. This chain uses TRBV5-4 with TRBJ2-7; D gene unclear. This CDR3 spans 14 amino acids. In germline, CDR1 is SGHNT, CDR2 YYREEE (reference sequence). V was shortened by 6 bases and J by 0 bases, with 13 bases between the two germline ends.

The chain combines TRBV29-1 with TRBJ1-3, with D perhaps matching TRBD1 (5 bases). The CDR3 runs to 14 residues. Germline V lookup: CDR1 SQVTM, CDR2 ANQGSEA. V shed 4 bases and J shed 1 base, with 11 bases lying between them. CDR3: CSVGTGTSGNTIYF. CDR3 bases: TGCAGCGTTGGAACCGGGACTTCTGGAAACACCATATATTTT.

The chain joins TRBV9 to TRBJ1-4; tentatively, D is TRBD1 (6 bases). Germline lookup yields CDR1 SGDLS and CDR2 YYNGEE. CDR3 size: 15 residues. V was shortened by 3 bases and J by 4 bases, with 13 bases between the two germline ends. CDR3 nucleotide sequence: TGTGCCAGCAGCGCTTCCGGGACATTTAATGAAAAACTGTTTTTT. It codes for CASSASGTFNEKLFF.

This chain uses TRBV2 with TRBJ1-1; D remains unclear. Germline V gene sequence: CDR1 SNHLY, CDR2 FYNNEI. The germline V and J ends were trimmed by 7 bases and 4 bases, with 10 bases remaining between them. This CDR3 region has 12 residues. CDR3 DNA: TGTGCCAGCATGAGGGATGGCACTGAAGCTTTCTTT. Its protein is CASMRDGTEAFF.

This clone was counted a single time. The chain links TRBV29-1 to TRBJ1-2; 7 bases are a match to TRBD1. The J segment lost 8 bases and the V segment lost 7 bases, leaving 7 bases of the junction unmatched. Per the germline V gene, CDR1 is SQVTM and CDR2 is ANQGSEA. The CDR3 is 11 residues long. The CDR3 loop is CSATGVSGYTF. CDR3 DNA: TGCAGCGCCACAGGGGTCTCGGGCTACACCTTC.

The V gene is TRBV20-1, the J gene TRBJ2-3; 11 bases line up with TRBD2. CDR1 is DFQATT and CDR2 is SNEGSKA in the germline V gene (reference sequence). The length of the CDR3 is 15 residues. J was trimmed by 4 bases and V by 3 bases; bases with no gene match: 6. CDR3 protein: CSASPLAGDPDTQYF. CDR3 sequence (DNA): TGCAGTGCTAGTCCACTAGCGGGAGACCCAGATACGCAGTATTTT.

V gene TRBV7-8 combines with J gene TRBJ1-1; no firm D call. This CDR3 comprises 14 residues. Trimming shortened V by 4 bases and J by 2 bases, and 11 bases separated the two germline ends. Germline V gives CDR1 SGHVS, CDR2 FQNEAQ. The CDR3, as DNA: TGTGCCAGCAGCTCCCTCGGAGGCAACACTGAAGCTTTCTTT. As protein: CASSSLGGNTEAFF.

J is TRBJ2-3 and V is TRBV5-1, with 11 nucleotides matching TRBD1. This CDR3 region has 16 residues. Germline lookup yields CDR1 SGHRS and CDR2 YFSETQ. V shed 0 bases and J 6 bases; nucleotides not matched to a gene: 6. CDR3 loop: CASSLAGQGAGDTQYF. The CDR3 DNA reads TGCGCCAGCAGCTTGGCCGGACAGGGGGCGGGCGATACGCAGTATTTT.

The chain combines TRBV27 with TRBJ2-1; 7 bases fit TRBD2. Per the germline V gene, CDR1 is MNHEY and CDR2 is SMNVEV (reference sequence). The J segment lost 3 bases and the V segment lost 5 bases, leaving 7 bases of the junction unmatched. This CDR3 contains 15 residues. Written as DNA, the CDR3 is TGTGCCAGCAGTACCGTGACTAGCTACTACAATGAGCAGTTCTTC. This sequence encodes CASSTVTSYYNEQFF.

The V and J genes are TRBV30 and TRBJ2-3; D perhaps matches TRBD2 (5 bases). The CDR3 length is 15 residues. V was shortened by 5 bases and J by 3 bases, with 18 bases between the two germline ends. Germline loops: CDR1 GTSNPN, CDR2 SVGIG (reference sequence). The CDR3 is CAWGVYEGMTDTQYF. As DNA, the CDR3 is TGTGCCTGGGGAGTGTACGAGGGTATGACAGATACGCAGTATTTT.

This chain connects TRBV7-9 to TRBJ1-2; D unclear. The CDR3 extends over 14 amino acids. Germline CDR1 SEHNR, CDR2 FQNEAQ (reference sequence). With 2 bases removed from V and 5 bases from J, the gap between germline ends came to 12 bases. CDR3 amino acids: CASSLNRAAYGYTF. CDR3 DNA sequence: TGTGCCAGCAGCTTAAACCGTGCGGCTTATGGCTACACCTTC.

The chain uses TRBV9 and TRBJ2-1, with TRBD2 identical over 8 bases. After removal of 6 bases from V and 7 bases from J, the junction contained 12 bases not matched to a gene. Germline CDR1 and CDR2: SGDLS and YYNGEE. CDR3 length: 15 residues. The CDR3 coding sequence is TGTGCCAGCAACCCCTCCGGGGGGGCCGGGAATGAGCAGTTCTTC. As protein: CASNPSGGAGNEQFF.